This is a list of T cell receptor beta chains from one sample in a study of blood T cell repertoires in COVID-19. The table came from immunoSEQ multiplex PCR; TCRdb's copy has only in-frame clones and leaves some out. The table lists about 400,000 clones, over 75% of them singletons, with about 2.1% in the top ten. The sequencing input was PBMCs or T cells enriched from blood (not recorded which). The source is a woman in her forties with acute COVID-19. Both conserved end residues are part of each CDR3. A D gene is named only where the DNA matches it firmly. Not all rows give a size; the values are once, few, many and, for expanded clones, a class.

-	-	TRBV12-3/TRBV12-4	TRBJ2-7	TGTGCCAGCAGTTTAGGGACTACCGAGCAGTACTTC	CASSLGTTEQYF
TRBD1	-	TRBV6-5	TRBJ2-7	TGTGCCAGCAGCCGTATCGGGACAGGGGACGAGCTGTACTTC	CASSRIGTGDELYF
-	-	TRBV3-1/TRBV3-2	TRBJ1-3	TGTGCCAGCAGCCAAAACGCCAACACCGTATGTTTT	CASSQNANTVCF
TRBD1	-	TRBV10-1	TRBJ2-2	TGCGCCAGCAGTGACTTGAAGACAGGGGGTAGGACCGGGGAGCTGTTTTTT	CASSDLKTGGRTGELFF
TRBD2	-	TRBV25-1	TRBJ2-6	TGTGCCAGCAGTAGGACTAGCGGGGGGGCTGGGGCCAACGTCCTGACTTTC	CASSRTSGGAGANVLTF
-	-	TRBV12-5	TRBJ2-1	TGTGCTAGTGGTTCCAACAATGAGCAGTTCTTC	CASGSNNEQFF
TRBD1	-	TRBV19	TRBJ1-5	TGTGCCAGTAGTACAACAGGGGGCAATCAGCCCCAGCATTTT	CASSTTGGNQPQHF
-	few	TRBV6-5	TRBJ1-3	TGTGCCAGCAGGAAAGTCTCTATATCTGGAAACACCATATATTTT	CASRKVSISGNTIYF
TRBD2	once	TRBV3-1/TRBV3-2	TRBJ2-4	TGTGCCAGCAGCCAAGACCTTAGGGCGGGGGGGCCCGTAGCCAAAAACATTCAGTACTTC	CASSQDLRAGGPVAKNIQYF
-	-	TRBV24-1	TRBJ1-2	TGTGCCACCAGTGACTCCAGGGGATGGAACTATGGCTACACCTTC	CATSDSRGWNYGYTF
-	-	TRBV30	TRBJ1-3	TGTGCCTGGACCCCGTCTGGAAACACCATATATTTT	CAWTPSGNTIYF
-	-	TRBV3-1/TRBV3-2	TRBJ1-4	TGTGCCAGCAGCCATCATGGGGGCACTAATGAAAAACTGTTTTTT	CASSHHGGTNEKLFF
TRBD1	-	TRBV6-5	TRBJ1-6	TGTGCCAGCACCGACAGGGCTCCTAATTCACCCCTCCACTTT	CASTDRAPNSPLHF
-	-	TRBV29-1	TRBJ2-2	TGCAGCGTTGGTAGCCAGGGAGGCACCGGGGAGCTGTTTTTT	CSVGSQGGTGELFF
TRBD2	-	TRBV4-1	TRBJ2-7	TGCGCCAGCAGCCAATTCAGCGGGGGGTCCTACGAGCAGTACTTC	CASSQFSGGSYEQYF
TRBD1	-	TRBV27	TRBJ1-2	TGTGCCAGCAGTAGCTCCGGGACAGGGCCCTTAGCTAACTATGGCTACACCTTC	CASSSSGTGPLANYGYTF
TRBD1	-	TRBV5-4	TRBJ1-3	TGTGCCAGCCGGGCGGCGACAGGGTCAGGAAACACCATATATTTT	CASRAATGSGNTIYF
-	-	TRBV5-8	TRBJ2-1	TGTGCCAGCAGCTTGGATCTAGGGGTGAGTGAGCAGTTCTTC	CASSLDLGVSEQFF
-	-	TRBV20-1	TRBJ2-7	TGCAGTGCTATGACAGGCTTTCGGCAGTACTTC	CSAMTGFRQYF
TRBD1	few	TRBV11-2	TRBJ1-1	TGTGCCAGCAGCCTGACAGGGAATACTGAAGCTTTCTTT	CASSLTGNTEAFF
-	-	TRBV5-1	TRBJ1-4	TGCGCCAGCAGCTTAGAGGCTGCAACTAATGAAAAACTGTTTTTT	CASSLEAATNEKLFF
TRBD1	-	TRBV3-1/TRBV3-2	TRBJ2-7	TGTGCCAGCAGCCGAATGGACAGGAACCACGAGCAGTACTTC	CASSRMDRNHEQYF
-	-	TRBV20-1	TRBJ1-2	TGCAGTGCTAGGGAAGACAGAAAGTACACCTTC	CSAREDRKYTF
TRBD2	-	TRBV27	TRBJ2-7	TGTGCCAGCAGTTTATCGGGGCTAGCGGGGAACCACGAGCAGTACTTC	CASSLSGLAGNHEQYF
TRBD2	-	TRBV4-2	TRBJ2-2	TGTGCCAGCAGCCAAGAGGGGACTAGCGAGGGCACCGGGGAGCTGTTTTTT	CASSQEGTSEGTGELFF
-	-	TRBV19	TRBJ2-2	TGTGCCAGTAGTACGGCAGGGGGGAGATTTGGCACCGGGGAGCTGTTTTTT	CASSTAGGRFGTGELFF
-	once	TRBV5-1	TRBJ1-1	TGCGCCAGCAGCCGCACAGGGAACACTGAAGCTTTCTTT	CASSRTGNTEAFF
TRBD1	-	TRBV6-5	TRBJ1-1	TGTGCCAGCAGTTCCACCGGGACAGGGGTTTTCGGAGCTTTCTTT	CASSSTGTGVFGAFF
TRBD1	-	TRBV18	TRBJ1-4	TGTGCCAGCTCACCACGCGGGACAGACTCCCCCAATGAAAAACTGTTTTTT	CASSPRGTDSPNEKLFF
-	-	TRBV28	TRBJ2-2	TGTGCCAGCAGTTTAGCCCCCCGGGGGGGGGAGCTGTTTTTT	CASSLAPRGGELFF
TRBD2	-	TRBV3-1/TRBV3-2	TRBJ2-5	TGTGCCAGCAGCCTCGGACTAGCGGGGGTTTCGGAGACCCAGTACTTC	CASSLGLAGVSETQYF
-	-	TRBV5-5	TRBJ1-4	TGTGCCAGCAGCTTAGACAGTACCTTCTGGGAAAAACTGTTTTTT	CASSLDSTFWEKLFF
-	once	TRBV3-1/TRBV3-2	TRBJ1-2	TGTGCCAGCAGCCCTCAACAGGAGAACTATGGCTACACCTTC	CASSPQQENYGYTF
-	-	TRBV20-1	TRBJ2-3	TGCAGTGCTAGGAGGGCCTATACGCAGTATTTT	CSARRAYTQYF
TRBD1	-	TRBV27	TRBJ1-2	TGTGCCAGCAGTTTATCCGGGACAGGGAGGTATGGCTACACCTTC	CASSLSGTGRYGYTF
TRBD1	-	TRBV12-3/TRBV12-4	TRBJ1-5	TGTGCCAGCAGTTTGACAGGGCATCAGCCCCAGCATTTT	CASSLTGHQPQHF
TRBD2	-	TRBV2	TRBJ2-3	TGTGCCAGCAACCGACTAGCGGGGGGGCTCGTAGATACGCAGTATTTT	CASNRLAGGLVDTQYF
-	once	TRBV11-2	TRBJ1-2	TGTGCCAGCAGCTTTATTAACAGGGCGATGGCTGGCTACACCTTC	CASSFINRAMAGYTF
-	-	TRBV5-6	TRBJ1-1	TGTGCCAGCAGCTACGGGACTAACACTGAAGCTTTCTTT	CASSYGTNTEAFF
-	-	TRBV14	TRBJ2-1	TGTGCCAGCAGCCACTCCGGGACACTAAATGAGCAGTTCTTC	CASSHSGTLNEQFF
TRBD1	-	TRBV7-9	TRBJ1-5	TGTGCCAGCAGCACAGGGGTACAGCCCCAGCATTTT	CASSTGVQPQHF
-	-	TRBV7-8	TRBJ2-5	TGTGCCAGCAGCTTATCGGGACACCTTATTCAAGAGACCCAGTACTTC	CASSLSGHLIQETQYF
-	-	TRBV10-3	TRBJ1-3	TGTGCCATCAGTGTTGAGCGAAACACCATATATTTT	CAISVERNTIYF
TRBD1	-	TRBV6-5	TRBJ1-2	TGTGCCAGCAGTTACTCGGCAGGGGGCTATGGCTACACCTTC	CASSYSAGGYGYTF
-	once	TRBV13	TRBJ2-5	TGTGCCAGCAGCATGGCCCGCTTCACAGGGTTTACCCAAGAGACCCAGTACTTC	CASSMARFTGFTQETQYF
TRBD1	-	TRBV5-4	TRBJ2-3	TGTGCCAGCAGCTCGACAGGGGCGGGCACAGATACGCAGTATTTT	CASSSTGAGTDTQYF
TRBD1	-	TRBV7-9	TRBJ1-5	TGTGCCAGCGCTCCACAGGGGAGCAATCAGCCCCAGCATTTT	CASAPQGSNQPQHF
TRBD2	-	TRBV4-1	TRBJ2-1	TGCGCCAGCAGCCCGGGACTAGCGGGGAACGAGCAGTTCTTC	CASSPGLAGNEQFF
TRBD1	-	TRBV27	TRBJ1-2	TGTGCCAGCAGTTATTTCGGGGACAGTAACTATGGCTACACCTTC	CASSYFGDSNYGYTF